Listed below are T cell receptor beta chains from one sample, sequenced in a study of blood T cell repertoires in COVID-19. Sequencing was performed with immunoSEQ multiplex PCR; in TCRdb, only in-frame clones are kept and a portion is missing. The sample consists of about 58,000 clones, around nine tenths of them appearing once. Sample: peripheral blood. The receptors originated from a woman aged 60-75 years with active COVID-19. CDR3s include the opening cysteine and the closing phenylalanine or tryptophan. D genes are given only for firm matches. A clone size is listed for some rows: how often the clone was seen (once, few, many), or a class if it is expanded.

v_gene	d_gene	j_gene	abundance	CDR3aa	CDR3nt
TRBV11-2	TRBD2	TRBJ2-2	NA	CASTPLGRGFTGELFF	TGTGCCAGCACCCCCCTGGGGCGGGGGTTCACCGGGGAGCTGTTTTTT
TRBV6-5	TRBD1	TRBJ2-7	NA	CASGRDSRYSYEQYF	TGTGCCAGCGGCCGGGACAGTCGATACTCCTACGAGCAGTACTTC
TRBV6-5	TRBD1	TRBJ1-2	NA	CASTETGRDYGYTF	TGTGCCAGCACCGAGACAGGGCGCGACTATGGCTACACCTTC
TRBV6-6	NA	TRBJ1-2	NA	CASGVTGDYGYTF	TGTGCCAGCGGTGTCACAGGAGACTATGGCTACACCTTC
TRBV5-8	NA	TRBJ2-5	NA	CASSLGRRGVLQETQYF	TGTGCCAGCAGCTTGGGTCGTCGAGGTGTGTTACAAGAGACCCAGTACTTC
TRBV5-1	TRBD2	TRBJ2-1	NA	CASSLDTSGAPNEQFF	TGCGCCAGCAGCTTGGACACTAGCGGGGCACCCAATGAGCAGTTCTTC
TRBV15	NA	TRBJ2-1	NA	CATSRDIGKQFF	TGTGCCACCAGCAGAGATATCGGGAAGCAGTTCTTC
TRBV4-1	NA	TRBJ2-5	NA	CASSQASSQETQYF	TGCGCCAGCAGCCAGGCATCCTCACAAGAGACCCAGTACTTC
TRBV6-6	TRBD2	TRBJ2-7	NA	CASRLAGGYEQYF	TGTGCCAGCCGCCTAGCGGGGGGATACGAGCAGTACTTC
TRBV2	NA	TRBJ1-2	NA	CASTQGNYGYTF	TGTGCCAGCACCCAGGGTAACTATGGCTACACCTTC
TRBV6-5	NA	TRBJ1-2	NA	CASSSRDRSTDGYTF	TGTGCCAGCAGTTCCCGAGACAGGAGCACAGACGGCTACACCTTC
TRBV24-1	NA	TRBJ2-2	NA	CATSSGVATGELFF	TGTGCCACCTCATCAGGGGTCGCAACCGGGGAGCTGTTTTTT
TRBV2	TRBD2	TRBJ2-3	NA	CASRLSGGPGADTQYF	TGTGCCAGCAGGTTGTCGGGGGGGCCCGGCGCAGATACGCAGTATTTT
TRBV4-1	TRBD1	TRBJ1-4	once	CASSLQGLANEKLFF	TGCGCCAGCAGCTTACAGGGGCTGGCTAATGAAAAACTGTTTTTT
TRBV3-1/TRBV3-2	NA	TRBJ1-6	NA	CASSQDGGGNNSPLHF	TGTGCCAGCAGCCAAGATGGGGGAGGTAATAATTCACCCCTCCACTTT
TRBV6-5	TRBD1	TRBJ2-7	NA	CASGDRGDSDEQYF	TGTGCCAGCGGAGACAGGGGGGATAGCGACGAGCAGTACTTC
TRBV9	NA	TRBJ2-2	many	CASSPRGPGELFF	TGTGCCAGCAGCCCGCGGGGGCCCGGGGAGCTGTTTTTT
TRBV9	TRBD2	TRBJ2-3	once	CASSPGLKDTQYF	TGTGCCAGCAGCCCGGGACTAAAAGATACGCAGTATTTT
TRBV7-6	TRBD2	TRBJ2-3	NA	CASSRLAGGPIPTTDTQYF	TGTGCCAGCAGCCGACTAGCGGGGGGGCCGATCCCCACAACAGATACGCAGTATTTT
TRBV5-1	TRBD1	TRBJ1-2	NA	CASSSGTEDGYTF	TGCGCCAGCAGCTCCGGGACAGAGGATGGCTACACCTTC
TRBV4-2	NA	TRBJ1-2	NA	CASSQFGGSQAGYTF	TGTGCCAGCAGCCAATTCGGTGGGAGCCAGGCGGGCTACACCTTC
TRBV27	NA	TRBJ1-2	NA	CASSPWHANYGYTF	TGTGCCAGCAGTCCCTGGCACGCAAACTATGGCTACACCTTC
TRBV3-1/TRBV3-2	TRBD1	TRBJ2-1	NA	CASSQDGQGAWSYNEQFF	TGTGCCAGCAGCCAAGATGGACAGGGGGCTTGGTCCTACAATGAGCAGTTCTTC
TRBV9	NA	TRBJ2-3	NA	CASSVGRGSTDTQYF	TGTGCCAGCAGCGTAGGTAGGGGGAGCACAGATACGCAGTATTTT
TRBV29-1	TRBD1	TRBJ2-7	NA	CSVGGQTSLYEQYF	TGCAGCGTTGGGGGACAGACAAGCCTCTACGAGCAGTACTTC
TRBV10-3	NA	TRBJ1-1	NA	CAISEGSLAAEAFF	TGTGCCATCAGTGAGGGGAGTTTGGCCGCTGAAGCTTTCTTT
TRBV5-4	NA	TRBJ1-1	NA	CASSLGAGGNTEAFF	TGTGCCAGCAGCTTGGGCGCGGGAGGGAACACTGAAGCTTTCTTT
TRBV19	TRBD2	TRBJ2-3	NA	CASSLQRGGTDTQYF	TGTGCCAGTAGTCTCCAGCGGGGAGGCACAGATACGCAGTATTTT
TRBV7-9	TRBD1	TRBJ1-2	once	CASSHGQGNGYTF	TGTGCCAGCAGTCACGGACAGGGGAACGGCTACACCTTC
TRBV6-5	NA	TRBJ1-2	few	CASKQGGRGGYTF	TGTGCCAGCAAACAGGGCGGGAGAGGGGGCTACACCTTC
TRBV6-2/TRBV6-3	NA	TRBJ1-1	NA	CASSYGPEAFF	TGTGCCAGCAGTTACGGCCCTGAAGCTTTCTTT
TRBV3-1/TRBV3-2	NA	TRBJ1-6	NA	CASSQDSQGWNSPLHF	TGTGCCAGCAGCCAAGATAGTCAGGGATGGAATTCACCCCTCCACTTT
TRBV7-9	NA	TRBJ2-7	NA	CASSAQGYEQYF	TGTGCCAGCAGCGCGCAGGGGTACGAGCAGTACTTC
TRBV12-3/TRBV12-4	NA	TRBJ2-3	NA	CASSPGRTDTQYF	TGTGCCAGCAGCCCCGGGAGAACAGATACGCAGTATTTT
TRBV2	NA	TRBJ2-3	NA	CASTNREKGTDTQYF	TGTGCCAGCACTAACAGGGAGAAGGGGACAGATACGCAGTATTTT
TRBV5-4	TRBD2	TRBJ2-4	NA	CASSSDRALGRGVVNIQYF	TGTGCCAGCAGCTCCGACCGGGCCCTCGGGAGGGGGGTAGTGAACATTCAGTACTTC
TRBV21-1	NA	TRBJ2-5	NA	CATPRQVGAQETQYF	TGTGCCACCCCTCGACAGGTCGGGGCCCAAGAGACCCAGTACTTC
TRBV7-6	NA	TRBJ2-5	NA	CASSSSTLQETQYF	TGTGCCAGCAGCTCCTCGACATTACAAGAGACCCAGTACTTC
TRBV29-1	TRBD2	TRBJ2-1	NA	CSVPIAGGLGEQFF	TGCAGCGTACCTATAGCGGGGGGGCTTGGTGAGCAGTTCTTC
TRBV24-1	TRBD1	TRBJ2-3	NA	CATSDHRDRAYTQYF	TGTGCCACCAGTGACCACCGGGACAGGGCTTATACGCAGTATTTT
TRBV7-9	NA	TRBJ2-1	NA	CASSLEGVSYNEQFF	TGTGCCAGCAGCTTAGAGGGGGTGTCCTACAATGAGCAGTTCTTC
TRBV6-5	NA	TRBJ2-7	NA	CATRRGGNYEQYF	TGTGCCACCCGACGGGGCGGGAACTACGAGCAGTACTTC
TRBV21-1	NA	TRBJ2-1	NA	CASSKGVLAGGGYNEQFF	TGTGCCAGCAGCAAAGGGGTACTAGCGGGGGGTGGCTACAATGAGCAGTTCTTC
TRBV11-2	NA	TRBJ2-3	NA	CASSTLQGNRVTDTQYF	TGTGCCAGCAGCACCCTCCAAGGGAACAGGGTCACAGATACGCAGTATTTT
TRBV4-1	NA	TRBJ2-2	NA	CASSQGWAYSNTGELFF	TGCGCCAGCAGCCAAGGATGGGCATATTCGAACACCGGGGAGCTGTTTTTT
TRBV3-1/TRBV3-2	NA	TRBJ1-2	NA	CASSQAGPRGYTF	TGTGCCAGCAGCCAAGCGGGTCCCCGGGGCTACACCTTC
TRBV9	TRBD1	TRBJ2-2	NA	CASSVLGTGGAGGELFF	TGTGCCAGCAGCGTCCTTGGAACAGGGGGCGCAGGCGGGGAGCTGTTTTTT
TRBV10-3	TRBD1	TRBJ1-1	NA	CAIKGTGGARATGEAFF	TGTGCCATCAAGGGGACAGGGGGCGCGAGGGCAACAGGTGAAGCTTTCTTT
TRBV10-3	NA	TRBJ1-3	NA	CAISAGHSGNTIYF	TGTGCCATCAGCGCAGGACACTCTGGAAACACCATATATTTT